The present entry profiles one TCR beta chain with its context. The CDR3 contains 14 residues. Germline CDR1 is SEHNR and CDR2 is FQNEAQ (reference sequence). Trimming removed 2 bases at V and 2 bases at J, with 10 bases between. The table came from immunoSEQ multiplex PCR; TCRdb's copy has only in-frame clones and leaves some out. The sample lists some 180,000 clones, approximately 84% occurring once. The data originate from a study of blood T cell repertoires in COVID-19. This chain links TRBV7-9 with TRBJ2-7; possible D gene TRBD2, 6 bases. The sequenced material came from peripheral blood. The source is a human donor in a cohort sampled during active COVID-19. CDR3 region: CASSLSGSPYEQYF. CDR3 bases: TGTGCCAGCAGCTTATCCGGGAGCCCCTACGAGCAGTACTTC.